These T cell receptor beta chains were read from a single sample in a study of breast tumors, draining lymph nodes, adjacent tissues. TCRdb ran MiXCR on the multiplex PCR reads and lists one entry per CDR3 protein. The sample holds more than 250,000 distinct CDR3 sequences, around 30% seen once. The sample comprised axillary lymph node tissue. The receptors originated from a female donor with breast cancer. Some clones in this sample may be carry-over from other donors' samples. Both conserved end residues are part of each CDR3. D genes are given only for firm matches. A row's size may be missing; if present it is once, few, many or a size class.

size	length	V	D	J	CDR3	DNA
many	16	TRBV24-1	TRBD2	TRBJ2-1	CATSERTSGSGNEQFF	TGTGCCACCAGTGAACGGACTAGCGGGAGTGGGAATGAGCAGTTCTTC
many	13	TRBV9	TRBD1	TRBJ2-1	CASSVEGAWKQFF	TGTGCCAGCAGCGTAGAGGGGGCGTGGAAGCAGTTCTTC
many	12	TRBV30	.	TRBJ1-6	CAWRWEESPLHF	TGTGCCTGGAGGTGGGAAGAGTCACCCCTCCACTTT
many	13	TRBV10-3	.	TRBJ2-3	CAITARFTDTQYF	TGTGCCATCACCGCAAGGTTCACAGATACGCAGTATTTT
.	19	TRBV5-1	.	TRBJ2-7	CASSEDLRGNGLGVYEQYF	TGTGCCAGCAGCGAAGATCTACGCGGAAACGGGCTGGGGGTGTACGAGCAGTACTTC
many	14	TRBV9	.	TRBJ2-7	CASSVPPGAYEQYF	TGTGCCAGCAGCGTACCCCCGGGCGCCTACGAGCAGTACTTC
.	16	TRBV20-1	.	TRBJ2-5	CSASPPGAGWQETQYF	TGCAGTGCTAGTCCCCCCGGGGCGGGATGGCAAGAGACCCAGTACTTC
once	15	TRBV5-1	TRBD1	TRBJ2-5	CASSLEQGALETQYF	TGCGCCAGCAGCTTGGAACAGGGGGCATTAGAGACCCAGTACTTC
.	15	TRBV15	.	TRBJ2-2	CATSTRTQLTGELFF	TGTGCCACCAGCACCAGGACTCAACTAACCGGGGAGCTGTTTTTT
many	17	TRBV4-1	.	TRBJ1-4	CASSQPTGGRGGEKLFF	TGCGCCAGCAGCCAACCCACGGGAGGCAGGGGAGGGGAAAAACTGTTTTTT
.	19	TRBV24-1	TRBD2	TRBJ2-1	CASSLNTGLAAPSYNEQFF	TGTGCCAGCTCCCTTAATACGGGACTAGCGGCCCCCTCCTACAATGAGCAGTTCTTC
many	18	TRBV24-1	TRBD2	TRBJ2-2	CATGQGLAGVLNTGELFF	TGTGCCACCGGCCAGGGACTAGCGGGAGTCCTGAACACCGGGGAGCTGTTTTTT
many	14	TRBV20-1	.	TRBJ1-6	CSAPTGTRAGTLHF	TGCAGTGCGCCTACTGGAACCCGTGCGGGAACCCTCCACTTT
few	17	TRBV12-5	.	TRBJ2-3	CASGLVQGRDSTDTQYF	TGTGCTAGTGGTTTGGTACAGGGCAGGGATAGCACAGATACGCAGTATTTT
many	14	TRBV6-1	.	TRBJ1-6	CASSDRRNNSPLHF	TGTGCCAGCAGTGATCGCAGAAATAATTCACCCCTCCACTTT
many	16	TRBV20-1	TRBD2	TRBJ2-3	CSARGILAGITDTQYF	TGCAGTGCTAGAGGGATCCTAGCGGGAATTACAGATACGCAGTATTTT
many	14	TRBV20-1	.	TRBJ2-6	CSAREGSGANVLTF	TGCAGTGCTAGAGAGGGCTCTGGGGCCAACGTCCTGACTTTC
.	14	TRBV5-5	.	TRBJ1-2	CASSLQESGYGYTF	TGTGCCAGCAGCTTGCAGGAGTCGGGCTATGGCTACACCTTC
few	11	TRBV2	.	TRBJ1-1	CASKMNTEAFF	TGTGCCAGCAAGATGAACACTGAAGCTTTCTTT
.	17	TRBV6-6	TRBD2	TRBJ2-3	CASSPIRGGRSTDTQYF	TGTGCCAGCAGTCCCATTCGAGGCGGGAGGTCCACAGATACGCAGTATTTT
many	14	TRBV19	.	TRBJ2-3	CASSIGVRADTQYF	TGTGCCAGTAGTATAGGAGTACGGGCAGATACGCAGTATTTT
many	15	TRBV7-2	TRBD2	TRBJ2-1	CASSLRLAGAGEQFF	TGTGCCAGCAGCTTACGTCTAGCGGGAGCTGGTGAGCAGTTCTTC
.	15	TRBV24-1	.	TRBJ1-5	CVTSDKRRSNQPQHF	TGTGTCACCAGTGATAAACGACGGAGCAATCAGCCCCAGCATTTT
many	13	TRBV19	.	TRBJ1-4	CASKDATNEKLFF	TGTGCCAGTAAAGACGCAACTAATGAAAAACTGTTTTTT
few	18	TRBV5-8	.	TRBJ2-1	CASSLAGLRGFSYNEQFF	TGTGCCAGCAGCTTGGCGGGCTTGCGAGGTTTTTCCTACAATGAGCAGTTCTTC
many	16	TRBV7-7	.	TRBJ2-2	CASSLAQPENTGELFF	TGTGCTAGCAGCTTAGCGCAACCGGAGAACACCGGGGAGCTGTTTTTT
many	17	TRBV12-5	TRBD2	TRBJ2-2	CASGLLSGSRHTGELFF	TGTGCTAGTGGTTTGCTTAGCGGGAGTAGGCACACCGGGGAGCTGTTTTTT
many	14	TRBV19	.	TRBJ2-7	CASSIIGSAYEQYF	TGTGCCAGTAGTATAATCGGGTCGGCCTACGAGCAGTACTTC
many	14	TRBV4-2	TRBD1	TRBJ2-7	CASSQIGQAYEQYF	TGTGCCAGCAGCCAAATTGGACAGGCATACGAGCAGTACTTC
few	14	TRBV5-1	.	TRBJ1-5	CASSLTGPDHPQHF	TGCGCCAGCAGCTTAACGGGCCCCGATCACCCCCAGCATTTT
many	16	TRBV7-8	.	TRBJ1-6	CASTPFRGTNNSPLHF	TGTGCCAGCACCCCCTTCCGAGGTACCAATAATTCACCCCTCCACTTT
many	13	TRBV19	.	TRBJ2-7	CASSITSGYEQYF	TGTGCCAGTAGTATAACCAGCGGCTACGAGCAGTACTTC
many	14	TRBV7-8	TRBD1	TRBJ1-4	CASTRGTGGEKLFF	TGTGCCAGCACCCGAGGGACAGGGGGTGAAAAACTGTTTTTT
many	15	TRBV20-1	.	TRBJ2-1	CSARERRGPYNEQFF	TGCAGTGCTAGAGAACGGAGGGGACCCTACAATGAGCAGTTCTTC
many	16	TRBV5-1	TRBD2	TRBJ2-7	CASSLEPSGISYEQYF	TGCGCCAGCAGCTTGGAGCCTAGCGGGATCAGTTACGAGCAGTACTTC
many	16	TRBV5-4	.	TRBJ1-2	CASSPGGAGHNYGYTF	TGTGCCAGCAGCCCGGGGGGGGCAGGGCATAACTATGGCTACACCTTC
many	16	TRBV11-2	TRBD2	TRBJ2-5	CASSLAPSGFQETQYF	TGTGCCAGCAGTTTAGCGCCTAGCGGGTTCCAAGAGACCCAGTACTTC
many	13	TRBV6-5	.	TRBJ1-5	CASSYTRGQPQHF	TGTGCCAGCAGTTACACCAGGGGTCAGCCCCAGCATTTT
many	11	TRBV29-1	.	TRBJ2-2	CSVGSSGELFF	TGCAGCGTTGGATCCTCCGGGGAGCTGTTTTTT
.	19	TRBV20-1	TRBD2	TRBJ2-5	CSPRPGGSGLAGAPETQYF	TGCAGCCCCCGGCCGGGGGGTTCGGGACTAGCGGGAGCACCCGAGACCCAGTACTTC
many	14	TRBV7-9	.	TRBJ2-7	CASSSRDSFYEQYF	TGTGCCAGCAGCTCGCGGGACAGTTTTTACGAGCAGTACTTC